This entry describes one T cell receptor beta chain. This clone has just a few counts. Its target antigen remains unknown. There are no base qualities to consult, and no much larger clone falls within one base. The sample has other DNA sequences that encode this CDR3 too. The entire isolated RNA was reverse transcribed using the High Capacity cDNA Reverse Transcription Kit, and thus expressed TCRB transcripts were sequenced. Naive, central memory and regulatory T cell samples underwent deep immunoSEQ sequencing, averaging around 4 million total reads per sample. Sorted cells were lysed in RLT buffer, and RNA was extracted using DNase-treated RNeasy Micro or Mini kits according to cell number. Each cell subset was processed on its own to prevent cross-contamination, while patient and healthy donor samples were processed together. The immunoSEQ multiplex PCR was used to amplify TCRB sequences from cDNA, generating 87-bp fragments that spanned the CDR3 region. Sequencing of the amplicons was done on the Illumina HiSeq platform. The source study handled its data this way. Synthetic template baselines were used to correct PCR bias computationally, reads within Hamming distance 2 were collapsed together, and singletons that could not be merged were discarded. By aligning reads against IMGT, V, D and J genes, CDR3 length, and insertions or deletions at six rearrangement sites were assigned. Clonotype counts were normalized to sorted cell number within each subset before computing true diversity and Gini coefficients with the tcR R package. The overlap coefficient, calculated on TCRB nucleotide sequences, was used to measure repertoire sharing. TCRdb carries this immuneACCESS record with in-frame sequences only. Its versions omit some clonotypes, under half of them owing to an unresolved V gene in the studies checked, with the rest unexplained. V and J calls plus clone size are reproduced from that table; the DNA served to infer D and trimming. Across this sample there are over 300,000 clones, with 7% to 10% seen only once. The ten largest account for approximately 1% of the sample.

The junction shows trimming of 0 bases on V and 0 bases on J, plus 5 bases between the germline ends. From the cysteine through the phenylalanine, the CDR3 covers 14 amino acids. Only CDR3 DNA is held: 42 bases, read in frame from base 1. From a lookup of the germline V gene, CDR1 and CDR2 are SGHTA and FQGNSA. The sample comes from a study of beta chain features in type 1 diabetes (dated by TCRdb to between 2018 and 2020). General notes on the study: No differences in mean age, gender distribution, total cell number or subset yield were found between patients and healthy donors. In the study, TCRB repertoires of sorted circulating CD4+ T cell subsets from recently diagnosed type 1 diabetes patients were compared with those of matched healthy donors. Regulatory and stem cell-like memory subsets were obtained from only 8 patients and about 8 healthy donors, while naive and central memory subsets were obtained from all 30 or so donors. A total of 107,917,701 sorted cells were examined across all samples, and a strong correlation was observed between cell number per subset and RNA yield.

From each donor, a single peripheral blood sample of approximately 0.11 L on average was drawn into heparinised tubes. Using a panel that included CD45RO, CCR7, CD25, CD127, CD95 and CD27, naive, central memory, regulatory and stem cell-like memory CD4+ T cells were sorted on a BD FACSAria II. A purity above 98% was achieved for all sorted populations. PBMCs were separated immediately by Lymphoprep density gradient centrifugation and were stained directly, without being cultured. Samples were stained and sorted in pairs, with one healthy donor and one patient per experiment, so that batch effects were minimized. Study-wide conclusions, independent of this receptor: Fewer insertions and more nucleotide deletions at VDJ recombination sites were observed in patients with type 1 diabetes, implying thymic rearrangement abnormalities. Type 1 diabetes patients showed a moderate but significant shortening of TCRB CDR3 length in all four CD4+ subsets. Because cDNA rather than genomic DNA was sequenced, highly expressing activated cells could have been over-represented, although no difference in activation and CD3 levels was found between groups. PCR might favor shorter templates, but patient and control samples were amplified and corrected together, so any skew would affect both groups equally. Naive, central memory and regulatory TCRB repertoires appeared to be more similar among patients than among healthy donors. Because the HLA sub-analyses included only small numbers of individuals, any influence of HLA type on TCRB rearrangement was left unresolved.

Sequenced sample: central memory CD4+ T cells from blood. The chain employs TRBV7-2 and TRBJ2-5, with the D gene too uncertain to name. This receptor was obtained from a man aged 25 to 45 with type 1 diabetes. The CDR3 loop reads CASSLASHQETQYF. The DNA sequence reads TGTGCCAGCAGCTTAGCCAGCCACCAAGAGACCCAGTACTTC.